What follows are 30 T cell receptor beta chains derived from one specimen sequenced in a study of blood T cell repertoires in COVID-19. Repertoires were generated with immunoSEQ multiplex PCR, while TCRdb's copy carries only in-frame clones and drops some. The repertoire holds a few hundred thousand clones, with 86% as singletons. Material for sequencing was peripheral blood. The receptors shown here come from a man younger than 45 with active or convalescent COVID-19.

V is TRBV15 and J is TRBJ1-5; D is undetermined. V was shortened by 8 bases and J by 0 bases, with 11 bases between the two germline ends. Looked up from germline, CDR1 is LNHNV and CDR2 is YYDKDF (reference sequence). CDR3 size: 14 residues. The CDR3 spells CATGSDYSNQPQHF. In nucleotides, the CDR3 is TGTGCCACCGGGAGTGATTATAGCAATCAGCCCCAGCATTTT.

The chain carries TRBV19 and TRBJ1-3, with 7 bases fitting TRBD1. V was pared by 8 bases and J by 4 bases, with 8 bases of the junction left unmatched. Per germline, CDR1 LNHDA and CDR2 SQIVND (reference sequence). CDR3 size: 14 residues. CDR3 amino acids: CASRPQGDGNTIYF. For the CDR3, the DNA is TGTGCCAGTCGCCCTCAGGGGGACGGAAACACCATATATTTT.

The V gene is TRBV5-1, the J gene TRBJ2-7; 11 bases agree with TRBD2. The length of the CDR3 is 14 residues. Germline CDR1 and CDR2: SGHRS and YFSETQ. The V and J ends lost 3 bases and 5 bases, in that order; junction bases with no gene match: 4. CDR3 protein: CASSSTSGEHEQYF. The CDR3 DNA reads TGCGCCAGCAGCTCGACTAGCGGGGAACACGAGCAGTACTTC.

The chain couples TRBV15 to TRBJ1-6, with D unresolved. The CDR3 has 14 amino acids. V was cut by 0 bases and J by 7 bases, with 7 bases left in between. The V gene's germline CDR1 is LNHNV and CDR2 YYDKDF (reference sequence). The CDR3 coding sequence is TGTGCCACCAGCAGAGATGGTCGGAATTCACCCCTCCACTTT. It yields the protein CATSRDGRNSPLHF.

The chain joins TRBV5-4 to TRBJ2-1, with 10 bases matching TRBD1. Germline CDR1 reads SGHNT; CDR2 reads YYREEE (reference sequence). This CDR3 spans 13 amino acids. The V segment lost 0 bases and the J segment 9 bases; nucleotides outside the gene matches: 0. Here the CDR3 DNA reads TGTGCCAGCAGCTTGGGGACAGGGGGTGAGCAGTTCTTC. This encodes CASSLGTGGEQFF.

This clone was seen a single time. The sample contains more than one DNA sequence encoding this CDR3. V usage is TRBV3-1 (or the pseudogene TRBV3-2) and J usage is TRBJ1-2; 8 bases agree with TRBD1. The junction had 5 bases not matched to a gene; V was cut back by 4 bases and J by 4 bases. Germline V gene lookup returns CDR1 LGHDT and CDR2 YNNKEL (reference sequence). There are 14 residues in the CDR3. Here the CDR3 DNA reads TGTGCCAGCAGCCGCACAGGGGGATCCTATGGCTACACCTTC. This codes for CASSRTGGSYGYTF.

This rearrangement joins TRBV29-1 to TRBJ1-1; D remains unclear. The CDR3 extends over 16 amino acids. The germline V and J ends were trimmed by 3 bases and 0 bases, with 17 bases remaining between them. Germline V gives CDR1 SQVTM, CDR2 ANQGSEA. The CDR3 bases are TGCAGCGTTGACCGCCGCGAACAGAGAATGAACACTGAAGCTTTCTTT. Protein: CSVDRREQRMNTEAFF.

The genes are TRBV10-1 and TRBJ1-5; D might be TRBD1 (5 bases). Germline V CDR1 and CDR2: WNHNN, SYGVQD (reference sequence). V lost 7 bases and J 2 bases, leaving 27 bases between the germline ends. The CDR3 consists of 19 residues. The CDR3 DNA reads TGCGCCAGCAATCAGAAAACCTTATTGGGGGACTTATGCAATCAGCCCCAGCATTTT. It translates to CASNQKTLLGDLCNQPQHF.

Here the CDR3 reads CASSSNRVPKGYTF. The CDR3 DNA follows: TGTGCCAGCAGCTCAAACAGGGTTCCAAAGGGCTACACCTTC. The gene calls are TRBV5-6 and TRBJ1-2, with TRBD1 as a possible D gene (6 bases). Trimming took off 3 bases at V and 8 bases at J, with 17 bases between the two ends. There are 14 residues in the CDR3. Germline V lookup: CDR1 SGHDT, CDR2 YYEEEE.

The chain recombines TRBV4-1 with TRBJ2-7; 7 bases are shared with TRBD1. V gave up 1 base and J gave up 6 bases; unmatched junction bases: 9. Germline V lookup: CDR1 MGHRA, CDR2 YSYEKL. This CDR3 region has 15 residues. The CDR3 here is CASSQGQGALSEQYF. The CDR3 DNA sequence: TGCGCCAGCAGCCAAGGACAGGGCGCGCTCTCCGAGCAGTACTTC.

This chain links TRBV4-1 with TRBJ1-6; possible D gene TRBD1, 5 bases. Germline CDR1 is MGHRA and CDR2 is YSYEKL. The CDR3 runs 17 residues. V was pared by 0 bases and J by 4 bases, with 13 bases between. DNA for the CDR3: TGCGCCAGCAGCCAAGACATGGCGGGACGGTATAATTCACCCCTCCACTTT. Its protein is CASSQDMAGRYNSPLHF.

The chain combines TRBV30 with TRBJ1-4; D is ambiguous. CDR1 and CDR2 (germline): GTSNPN, SVGIG (reference sequence). V was shortened by 8 bases and J by 1 base, with 11 bases between the two germline ends. The CDR3 is 13 residues long. The CDR3 DNA reads TGTGCCGGAACGAACAGAACTAATGAAAAACTGTTTTTT. Residues: CAGTNRTNEKLFF.

The gene calls are TRBV13 and TRBJ2-2; TRBD2 matches 8 bases. Unmatched junction bases numbered 5, after V lost 5 bases and J lost 3 bases. The germline CDR1 and CDR2 sequences are PRHDT and FYEKMQ (reference sequence). The CDR3 has 15 residues. The CDR3 reads CASSKISGDTGELFF. CDR3 DNA sequence: TGTGCCAGCAGCAAAATTAGCGGGGACACCGGGGAGCTGTTTTTT.

The chain couples TRBV18 to TRBJ1-4, with unresolved D. V lost 3 bases and J lost 6, with 14 bases in between. The V gene's germline CDR1 is KGHSH and CDR2 LQKENI. This CDR3 is built from 15 residues. The CDR3 loop reads CASSPLGGYDEKLFF. CDR3 coding DNA: TGTGCCAGCTCACCCCTTGGAGGGTATGATGAAAAACTGTTTTTT.

Only one count was recorded for this clone. This chain connects TRBV9 to TRBJ2-1; a weak D match, TRBD2 (5 bases). Trimming took 0 bases from V and 9 from J, leaving 22 bases between them. The CDR3 has 17 amino acids. From germline, CDR1 is SGDLS and CDR2 YYNGEE. The DNA of the CDR3 is TGTGCCAGCAGCGTAGGCCTCGGGGTTAATCCCTCCGGTGAGCAGTTCTTC. This gives the protein CASSVGLGVNPSGEQFF. The whole variable domain, filled in from reference TRBV9 and TRBJ2-1, reads DSGVTQTPKHLITATGQRVTLRCSPRSGDLSVYWYQQSLDQGLQFLIQYYNGEERAKGNILERFSAQQFPDLHSELNLSSLELGDSALYFCASSVGLGVNPSGEQFFGPGTRLTVL.

V is TRBV6-1 and J is TRBJ1-3; D uncertain. Germline V gives CDR1 MNHNS, CDR2 SASEGT. This CDR3 region has 15 residues. V was shortened by 1 base and J by 8 bases, with 15 bases between the two germline ends. CDR3 region: CASSEGMLAGDTIYF. The CDR3 DNA reads TGTGCCAGCAGTGAAGGAATGTTGGCCGGGGACACCATATATTTT.

The genes are TRBV3-1 (or the pseudogene TRBV3-2) and TRBJ1-6, with D unresolved. The length of the CDR3 is 17 residues. CDR1 is LGHDT and CDR2 is YNNKEL in the germline V gene (reference sequence). V was clipped by 1 base and J by 0 bases, with 10 bases between them. CDR3 in amino acids: CASSQVGGLSYNSPLHF. Here the CDR3 DNA reads TGTGCCAGCAGCCAAGTAGGTGGGCTCTCCTATAATTCACCCCTCCACTTT.

This rearrangement joins TRBV6-1 to TRBJ1-1, with no clear D. In germline, CDR1 is MNHNS, CDR2 SASEGT. This CDR3 has 13 residues. The germline V and J ends were trimmed by 3 bases and 4 bases, with 9 bases remaining between them. CDR3 sequence reads: CASSEARSTEAFF. The CDR3 nucleotides read TGTGCCAGCAGTGAGGCCAGGTCCACTGAAGCTTTCTTT.

This rearrangement joins TRBV9 to TRBJ1-1, with a tentative D call TRBD1 (6 bases). Germline lookup yields CDR1 SGDLS and CDR2 YYNGEE. This CDR3 comprises 14 residues. V was pared by 1 base and J by 0 bases, with 7 bases between. CDR3 sequence (DNA): TGTGCCAGCAGCGTATCAGGGGTGAACACTGAAGCTTTCTTT. This gives the protein CASSVSGVNTEAFF.

The chain recombines TRBV27 with TRBJ2-7; 8 bases match TRBD1. Germline-derived CDR1 and CDR2 are MNHEY and SMNVEV (reference sequence). V was clipped by 2 bases and J by 4 bases; unmatched bases: 4. The CDR3 is 14 amino acids. The CDR3 DNA is TGTGCCAGCAGTTTAGGGACAGGACAATACGAGCAGTACTTC. The encoded protein is CASSLGTGQYEQYF.

The V and J genes are TRBV14 and TRBJ2-3; TRBD1 matches at 7 bases. The trim removed 3 bases at V and 2 bases at J, leaving 2 bases unmatched. CDR1 is SGHDN, CDR2 FVKESK, per germline. The CDR3 is made up of 14 amino acids. Here the CDR3 DNA reads TGTGCCAGCAGCCAGGGACAGTACACAGATACGCAGTATTTT. Protein: CASSQGQYTDTQYF.

This clone was seen just once. The gene calls are TRBV9 and TRBJ1-2, with TRBD1 matching 9 bases. With V trimmed by 0 bases and J by 3 bases, 9 bases remained unmatched. The germline gives CDR1 SGDLS, CDR2 YYNGEE. CDR3 size: 17 residues. This CDR3 reads CASSVAGRDRDDYGYTF. The CDR3, as DNA: TGTGCCAGCAGCGTAGCTGGACGGGACAGGGATGACTATGGCTACACCTTC.

The chain uses TRBV27 and TRBJ1-5; 7 positions agree with TRBD1. The length of the CDR3 is 15 residues. The ends lost 6 bases at V and 6 bases at J; junction bases unmatched: 11. Germline lookup yields CDR1 MNHEY and CDR2 SMNVEV (reference sequence). The CDR3 DNA reads TGTGCCAGCAGGACCCGACAGGGATTCACTCAGCCCCAGCATTTT. Translating gives CASRTRQGFTQPQHF.

The V call is TRBV29-1, the J call TRBJ2-3, with TRBD2 matching over 9 bases. Looked up from germline, CDR1 is SQVTM and CDR2 is ANQGSEA. This CDR3 spans 16 amino acids. The V segment lost 4 bases and the J segment 1 base; nucleotides outside the gene matches: 9. The CDR3 DNA follows: TGCAGCGTTGGAGGGCGGGGGGGCGCTGGCACAGATACGCAGTATTTT. Translation: CSVGGRGGAGTDTQYF.

V gene TRBV5-1 combines with J gene TRBJ2-5; possibly TRBD2 for D (6 bases). Germline V gene lookup returns CDR1 SGHRS and CDR2 YFSETQ. The CDR3 is made up of 16 amino acids. Trimming shortened V by 2 bases and J by 5 bases, and 19 bases separated the two germline ends. CDR3 region: CASSFSRAAGHETQYF. CDR3 DNA: TGCGCCAGCAGCTTTAGCAGAGCGGCGGGGCACGAGACCCAGTACTTC.

V is TRBV6-4 and J is TRBJ1-5, with 8 nucleotides matching TRBD1. CDR1 and CDR2 from the germline V gene are MRHNA and SNTAGT. The CDR3 sequence is 14 residues long. Unmatched junction bases numbered 10, after V lost 8 bases and J lost 7 bases. As DNA, the CDR3 is TGTGCCAGCCAGGGGGCGGGACAGAAGCAGCCCCAGCATTTT. It encodes CASQGAGQKQPQHF.

The V gene is TRBV6-2 or TRBV6-3, the J gene TRBJ2-5; D might be TRBD2 (6 bases). V dropped 0 bases and J dropped 10 bases, with 9 bases sitting between them. Germline CDR1 reads MNHEY; CDR2 reads SVGEGT. This CDR3 is built from 12 residues. The DNA of the CDR3 is TGTGCCAGCAGTTACTCGCGGGGCTACCAGTACTTC. Its translation: CASSYSRGYQYF.

This sequence joins TRBV7-7 and TRBJ2-3; 9 bases line up with TRBD2. The CDR3 has 14 amino acids. The V segment lost 5 bases and the J segment 4 bases; nucleotides outside the gene matches: 4. Germline-derived CDR1 and CDR2 are SSHAT and FNYEAQ (reference sequence). The chain's CDR3 is CASSTGLAADTQYF. CDR3 in DNA: TGTGCCAGCAGCACGGGACTAGCTGCAGATACGCAGTATTTT.

The chain employs TRBV10-3 and TRBJ1-2, with D uncertain. Germline CDR1 ENHRY, CDR2 SYGVKD. The V and J ends lost 0 bases and 6 bases respectively, with 8 bases between them. The CDR3 extends over 13 amino acids. The CDR3 protein is CAISESQADGYTF. CDR3 coding DNA: TGTGCCATCAGTGAGTCTCAGGCTGATGGCTACACCTTC.

The V gene is TRBV2, the J gene TRBJ2-7; D uncertain. V lost 3 bases to trimming and J lost 6 bases, with 15 bases between them. The CDR3 has 14 residues. CDR1 and CDR2 (germline): SNHLY, FYNNEI. The CDR3: CASSDLRGKSEQYF. The CDR3 DNA reads TGTGCCAGCAGTGATCTTAGAGGCAAGAGCGAGCAGTACTTC.